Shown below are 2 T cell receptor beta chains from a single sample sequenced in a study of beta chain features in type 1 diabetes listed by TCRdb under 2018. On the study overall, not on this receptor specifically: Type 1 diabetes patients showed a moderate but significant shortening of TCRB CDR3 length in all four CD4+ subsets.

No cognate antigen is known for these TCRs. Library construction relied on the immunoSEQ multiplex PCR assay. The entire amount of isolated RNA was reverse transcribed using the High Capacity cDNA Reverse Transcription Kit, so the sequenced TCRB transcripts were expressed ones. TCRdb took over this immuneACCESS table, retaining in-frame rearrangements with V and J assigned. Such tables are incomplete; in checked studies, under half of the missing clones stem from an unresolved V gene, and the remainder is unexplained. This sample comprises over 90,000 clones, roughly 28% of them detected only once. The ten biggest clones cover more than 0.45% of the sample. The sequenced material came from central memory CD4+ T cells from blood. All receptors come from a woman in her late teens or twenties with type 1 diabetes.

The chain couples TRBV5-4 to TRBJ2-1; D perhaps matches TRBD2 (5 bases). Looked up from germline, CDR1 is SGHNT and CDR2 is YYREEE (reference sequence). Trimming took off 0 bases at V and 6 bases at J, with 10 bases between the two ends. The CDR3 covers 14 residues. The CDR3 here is CASSLGRPGNEQFF. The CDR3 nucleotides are TGTGCCAGCAGCTTGGGGAGGCCCGGCAATGAGCAGTTCTTC.

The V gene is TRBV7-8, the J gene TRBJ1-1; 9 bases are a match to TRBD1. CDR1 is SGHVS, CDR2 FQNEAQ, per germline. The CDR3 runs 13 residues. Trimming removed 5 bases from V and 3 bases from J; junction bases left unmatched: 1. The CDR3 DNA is TGTGCCAGCAGCCGGACAGGGGACACTGAAGCTTTCTTT. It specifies CASSRTGDTEAFF. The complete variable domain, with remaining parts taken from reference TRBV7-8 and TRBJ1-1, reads GAGVSQSPRYKVAKRGQDVALRCDPISGHVSLFWYQQALGQGPEFLTYFQNEAQLDKSGLPSDRFFAERPEGSVSTLKIQRTQQEDSAVYLCASSRTGDTEAFFGQGTRLTVV.